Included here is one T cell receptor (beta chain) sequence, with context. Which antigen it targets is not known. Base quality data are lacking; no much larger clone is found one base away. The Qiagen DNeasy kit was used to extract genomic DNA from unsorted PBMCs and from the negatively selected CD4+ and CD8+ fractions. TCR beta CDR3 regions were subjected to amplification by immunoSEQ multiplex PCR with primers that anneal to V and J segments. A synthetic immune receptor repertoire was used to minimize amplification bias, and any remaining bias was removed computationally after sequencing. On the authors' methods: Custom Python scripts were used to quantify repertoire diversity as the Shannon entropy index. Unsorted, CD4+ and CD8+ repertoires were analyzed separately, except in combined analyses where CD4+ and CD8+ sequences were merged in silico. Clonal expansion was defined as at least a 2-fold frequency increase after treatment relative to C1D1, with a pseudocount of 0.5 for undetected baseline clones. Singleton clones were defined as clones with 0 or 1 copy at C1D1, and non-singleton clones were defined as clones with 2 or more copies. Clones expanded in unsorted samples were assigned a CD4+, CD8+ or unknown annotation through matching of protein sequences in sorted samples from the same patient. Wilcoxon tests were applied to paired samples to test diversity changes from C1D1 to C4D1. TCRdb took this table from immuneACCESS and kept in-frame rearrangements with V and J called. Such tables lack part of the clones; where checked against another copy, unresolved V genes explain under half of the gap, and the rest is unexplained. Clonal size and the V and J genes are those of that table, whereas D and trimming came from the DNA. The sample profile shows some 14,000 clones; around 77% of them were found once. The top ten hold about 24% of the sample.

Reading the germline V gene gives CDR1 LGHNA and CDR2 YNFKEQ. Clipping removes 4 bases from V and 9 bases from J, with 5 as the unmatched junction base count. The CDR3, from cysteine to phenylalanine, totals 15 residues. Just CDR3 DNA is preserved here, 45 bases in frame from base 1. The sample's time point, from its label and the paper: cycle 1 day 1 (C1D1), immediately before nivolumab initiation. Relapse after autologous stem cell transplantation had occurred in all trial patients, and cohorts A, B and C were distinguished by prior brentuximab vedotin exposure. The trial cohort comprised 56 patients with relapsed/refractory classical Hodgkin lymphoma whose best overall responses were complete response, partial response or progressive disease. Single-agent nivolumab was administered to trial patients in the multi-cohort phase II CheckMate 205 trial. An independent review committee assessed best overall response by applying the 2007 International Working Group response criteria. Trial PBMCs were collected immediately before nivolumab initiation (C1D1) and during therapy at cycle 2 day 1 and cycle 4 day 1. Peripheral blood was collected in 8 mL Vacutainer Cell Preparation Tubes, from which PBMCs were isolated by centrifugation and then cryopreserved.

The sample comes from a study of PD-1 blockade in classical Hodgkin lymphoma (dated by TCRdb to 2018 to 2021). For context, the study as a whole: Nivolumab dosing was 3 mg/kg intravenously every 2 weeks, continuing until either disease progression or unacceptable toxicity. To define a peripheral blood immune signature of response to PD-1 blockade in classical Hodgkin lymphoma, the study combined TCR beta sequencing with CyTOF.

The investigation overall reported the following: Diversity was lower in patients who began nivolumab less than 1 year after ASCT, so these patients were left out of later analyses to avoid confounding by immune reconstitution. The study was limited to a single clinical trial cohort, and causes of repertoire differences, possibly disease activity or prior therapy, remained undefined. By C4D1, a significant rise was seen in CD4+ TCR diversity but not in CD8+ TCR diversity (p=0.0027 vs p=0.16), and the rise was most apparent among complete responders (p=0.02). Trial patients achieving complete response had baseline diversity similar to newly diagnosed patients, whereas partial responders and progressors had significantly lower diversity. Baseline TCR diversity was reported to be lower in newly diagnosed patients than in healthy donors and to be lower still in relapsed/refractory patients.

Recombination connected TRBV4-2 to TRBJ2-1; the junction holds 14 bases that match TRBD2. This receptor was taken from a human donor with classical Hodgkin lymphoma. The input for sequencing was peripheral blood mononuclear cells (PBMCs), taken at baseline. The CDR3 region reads CASSPGLAGETEQFF. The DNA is TGTGCCAGCAGCCCGGGACTAGCGGGGGAGACTGAGCAGTTCTTC.